The source of this TCR beta chain is a study of blood T cell repertoires in COVID-19 (TCRdb year 2020). Study-wide context: Samples covering the acute and convalescent phases of COVID-19 were provided by collaborators in the United States, Italy and Spain. The prospective study material was composed of cDNA or gDNA derived from T cells, B-cell-depleted T cells, or PBMCs. Subjects who had been exposed to COVID-19, were actively infected with it, or had recovered from it provided the deeply sampled blood TCRbeta repertoires that made up the dataset. The repertoires were made available in a free public database intended to serve as a resource for research on the immune response to SARS-CoV-2. The samples were drawn from the first 160 participants of the ongoing ImmuneRACE study and from over a thousand subjects provided by 6 global collaborators. Sample metadata almost always included a de-identified subject ID, COVID-19 status, age in years and sex. Where available, HLA class I and class II types were obtained from metadata supplied by the sample provider rather than from assay-based typing.

On this clone itself: Its specific antigen is unknown. Nothing much larger sits one base from this clone, and base qualities are not available.

TCRbeta CDR3 regions were amplified from genomic DNA by means of the immunoSEQ Assay, a bias-controlled multiplex PCR. Regarding the original processing steps: Within the assay, amplification of reference gene primers was used to estimate how many nucleated cells each sample contained. To quantify the absolute abundance of each unique TCRbeta CDR3 rearrangement, sequence reads were collapsed and filtered. Productive Simpson clonality was computed per sample as the square root of Simpson's diversity index over productive rearrangements. TCRdb's version of the immuneACCESS table is confined to in-frame rearrangements and falls short of the full clone set. An unresolved V gene accounts for under half of the shortfall where checked; the remainder is of unknown origin. From that table come the V and J calls and clone size; the DNA was used to work out D and trimming. This sample is represented by 200,000 to 250,000 clones; 86% of them were singletons. The top ten constitute less than 4.5% of the sample.

Results the study describes overall, beyond this receptor: The amount of clinical and demographic metadata varied by source and participant and was provided uncurated.

The CDR3 spans 16 residues, from the cysteine through the phenylalanine. Only the CDR3 part of the read is kept: 48 bases, read in frame from the first base. V is pruned by 6 bases and J by 0 bases, leaving 7 bases of the junction without a gene match. CDR1 LNHDA and CDR2 SQIVND were looked up in the germline V gene (reference sequence). Enrolling through a virtual design, the prospective study's participants ranged in age from roughly 18 to 89 years and lived across more than 20 United States geographic areas. In the prospective study, participants were assigned to cohorts based on the clinical history participants reported in a screening survey and a study questionnaire. In the prospective study, whole blood, serum and a nasopharyngeal or oropharyngeal swab were collected from each participant by mobile phlebotomists. Additional blood draws and questionnaires over an approximately 2-month period could optionally be provided by prospective study participants. Before DNA extraction, prospective study blood samples were shipped either frozen or at room temperature.

The rearrangement joined TRBV19 to TRBJ2-5, with 10 middle bases fitting TRBD1. The receptor's source is a woman aged 40-49 years with acute COVID-19. Sequencing input: PBMCs or T cells enriched from blood (not recorded which). The DNA reads as follows: TGTGCCAGTAGCCCCGGGACAGGGGTGTACCAAGAGACCCAGTACTTC. Its translation reads: CASSPGTGVYQETQYF.